This T cell receptor (beta chain) stems from a study of Tregs in tolerant kidney transplant recipients. The table came from immunoSEQ multiplex PCR; TCRdb's copy has only in-frame clones and leaves some out. Of some 15,000 clones in the sample, about 61% are singletons; the top ten hold approximately 3%. Concerning this clone itself: What it binds is not known.

The CDR3 runs 14 residues. V gave up 3 bases and J gave up 0 bases, with 5 bases separating them. Germline V gives CDR1 LNHDA, CDR2 SQIVND (reference sequence). This sequence joins TRBV19 and TRBJ2-2; D gene ambiguous. Specimen: Tregs from blood cultured with allogeneic cells. The sequence was collected from a human donor in good health. The CDR3 here is CASSIGTNTGELFF. The CDR3, as DNA: TGTGCCAGTAGTATTGGTACGAACACCGGGGAGCTGTTTTTT.